This T cell receptor (beta chain) came from a study of beta chain features in type 1 diabetes. Study-level information: When patients were set against healthy donors, age, gender and cell yields were similar.

This clone was recorded a few times. Per donor, one heparinised blood draw averaged approximately 110 mL. Reverse transcription of all isolated RNA meant that expressed TCRB transcripts were sequenced. There were 3 million to 4 million reads on average in the naive, central memory and regulatory T cell samples. The method was immunoSEQ multiplex PCR; TCRdb's version includes in-frame clones alone and lacks a portion of them. This table holds 900,000 or so clones, 17% found once. This CDR3 contains 15 residues. CDR1 is ENHRY and CDR2 is SYGVKD in the germline V gene. V lost 0 bases and J 8 bases, leaving 16 bases between the germline ends.

This sequence joins TRBV10-3 and TRBJ1-2; no reliable D call. The sequenced sample consisted of naive CD4+ T cells from blood. This receptor was identified in a woman under 30 in good health. The CDR3 coding sequence is TGTGCCATCAGTGAGTCGAGGCAGAAGGTGGGCGGCTACACCTTC. Translated: CAISESRQKVGGYTF.